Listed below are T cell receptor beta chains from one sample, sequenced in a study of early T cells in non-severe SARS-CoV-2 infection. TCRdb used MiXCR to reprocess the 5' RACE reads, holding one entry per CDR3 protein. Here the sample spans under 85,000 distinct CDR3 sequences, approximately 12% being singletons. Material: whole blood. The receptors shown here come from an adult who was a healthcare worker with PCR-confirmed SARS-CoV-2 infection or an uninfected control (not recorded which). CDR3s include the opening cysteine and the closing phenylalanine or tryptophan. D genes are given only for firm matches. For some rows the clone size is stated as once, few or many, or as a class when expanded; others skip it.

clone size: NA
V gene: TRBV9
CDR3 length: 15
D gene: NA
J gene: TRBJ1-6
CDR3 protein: CASSVSAGRDSPLHF
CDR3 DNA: TGTGCCAGCAGCGTGAGCGCGGGGAGGGATTCACCCCTCCACTTT

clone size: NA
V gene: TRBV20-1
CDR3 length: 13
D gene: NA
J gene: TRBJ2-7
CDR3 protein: CSVLDSGHYEQYF
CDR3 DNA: TGCAGTGTCCTAGACAGCGGCCACTACGAGCAGTACTTC

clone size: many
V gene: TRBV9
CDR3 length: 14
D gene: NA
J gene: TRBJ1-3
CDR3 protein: CASSVRGESDTIYF
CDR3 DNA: TGTGCCAGCAGCGTAAGAGGGGAATCGGACACCATATATTTT

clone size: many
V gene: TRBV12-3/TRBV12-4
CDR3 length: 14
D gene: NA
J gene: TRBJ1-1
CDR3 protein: CASSLLGTNTEAFF
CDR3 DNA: TGTGCCAGCAGTTTGCTGGGCACGAACACTGAAGCTTTCTTT

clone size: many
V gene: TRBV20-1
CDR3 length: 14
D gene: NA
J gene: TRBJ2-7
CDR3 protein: CSAGNSGAMVEQYF
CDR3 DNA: TGCAGTGCTGGAAACAGTGGGGCTATGGTCGAGCAGTACTTC

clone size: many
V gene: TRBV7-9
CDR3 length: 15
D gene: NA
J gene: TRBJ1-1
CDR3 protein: CASSLDRAAGTEAFF
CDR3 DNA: TGTGCCAGCAGCTTAGACAGGGCGGCGGGTACTGAAGCTTTCTTT

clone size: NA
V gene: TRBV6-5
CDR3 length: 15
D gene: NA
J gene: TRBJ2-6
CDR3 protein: CASSYLVTGANVLTF
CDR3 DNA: TGTGCCAGCAGTTACTTGGTTACTGGGGCCAACGTCCTGACTTTC

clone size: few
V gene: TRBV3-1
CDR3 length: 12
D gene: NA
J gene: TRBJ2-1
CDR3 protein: CASTAGDDEQFF
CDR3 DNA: TGTGCCAGCACGGCGGGTGACGATGAGCAGTTCTTC

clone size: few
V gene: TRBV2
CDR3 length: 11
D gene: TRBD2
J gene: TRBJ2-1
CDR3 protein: CASSGGGLEFF
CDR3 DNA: TGTGCCAGCAGTGGGGGAGGGCTGGAGTTCTTC

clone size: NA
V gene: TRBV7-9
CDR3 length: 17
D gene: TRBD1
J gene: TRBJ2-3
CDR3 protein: CASSSIPGQGSADTQYF
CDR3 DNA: TGTGCCAGCAGCTCGATACCGGGACAGGGCTCTGCAGATACGCAGTATTTT

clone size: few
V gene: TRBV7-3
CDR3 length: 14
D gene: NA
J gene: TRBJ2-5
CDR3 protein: CASSVSLRGETQYF
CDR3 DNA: TGTGCCAGCAGCGTATCCCTCAGGGGAGAGACCCAGTACTTC

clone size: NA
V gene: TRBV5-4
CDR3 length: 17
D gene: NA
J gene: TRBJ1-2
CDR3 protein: CASSLNGQGKRLYGYTF
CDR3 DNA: TGTGCCAGCAGCTTGAATGGCCAGGGAAAAAGGCTTTATGGCTACACCTTC

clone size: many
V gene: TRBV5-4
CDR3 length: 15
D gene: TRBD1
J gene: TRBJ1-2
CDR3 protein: CASSLGGQGFYGYTF
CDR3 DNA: TGTGCCAGCAGCTTGGGGGGACAGGGATTCTATGGCTACACCTTC

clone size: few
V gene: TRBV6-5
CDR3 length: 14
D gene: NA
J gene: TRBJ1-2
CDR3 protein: CASSYSRDIDGYTF
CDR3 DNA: TGTGCCAGCAGTTACTCCAGGGATATAGATGGCTACACCTTC

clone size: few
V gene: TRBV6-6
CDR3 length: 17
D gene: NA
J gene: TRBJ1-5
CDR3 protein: CASSAGGTLYSNQPQHF
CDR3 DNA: TGTGCCAGCAGTGCCGGGGGGACTCTTTATAGCAATCAGCCCCAGCATTTT

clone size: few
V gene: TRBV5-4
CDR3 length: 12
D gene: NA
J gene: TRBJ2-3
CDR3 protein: CAIGGGTDTQYF
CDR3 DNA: TGTGCCATTGGAGGGGGCACAGATACGCAGTATTTT

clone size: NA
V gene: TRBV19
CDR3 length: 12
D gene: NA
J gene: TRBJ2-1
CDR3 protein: CASTSPYNEQFF
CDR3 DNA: TGTGCCAGTACCTCCCCCTACAATGAGCAGTTCTTC

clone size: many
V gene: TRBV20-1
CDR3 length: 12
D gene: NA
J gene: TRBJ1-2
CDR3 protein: CSARTWGYGYTF
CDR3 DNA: TGCAGTGCTAGAACCTGGGGGTATGGCTACACCTTC

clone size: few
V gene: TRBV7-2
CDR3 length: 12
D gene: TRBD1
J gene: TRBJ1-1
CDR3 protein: CANSLRTGLAFF
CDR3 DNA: TGTGCCAACAGCTTAAGGACAGGGCTCGCTTTCTTT

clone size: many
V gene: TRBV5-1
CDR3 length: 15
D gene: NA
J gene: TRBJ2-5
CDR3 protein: CASSLMGTHQETQYF
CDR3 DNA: TGCGCCAGCAGCTTGATGGGGACGCACCAAGAGACCCAGTACTTC

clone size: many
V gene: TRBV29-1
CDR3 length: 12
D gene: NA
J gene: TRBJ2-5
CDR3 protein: CSVGDYQETQYF
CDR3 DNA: TGCAGCGTCGGGGACTACCAAGAGACCCAGTACTTC

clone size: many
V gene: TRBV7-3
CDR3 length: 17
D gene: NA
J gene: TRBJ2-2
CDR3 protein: CASSANRETANTGELFF
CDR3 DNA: TGTGCCAGCAGCGCGAACAGGGAGACGGCGAACACCGGGGAGCTGTTTTTT

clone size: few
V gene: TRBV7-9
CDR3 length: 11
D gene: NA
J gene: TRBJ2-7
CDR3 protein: CASSPGTVQYF
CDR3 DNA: TGTGCCAGCAGCCCGGGGACGGTTCAGTACTTC

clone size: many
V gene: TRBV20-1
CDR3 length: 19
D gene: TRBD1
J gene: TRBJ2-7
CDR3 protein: CSARRGDRHNQRSSYEQYF
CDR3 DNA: TGCAGTGCTAGGAGAGGGGACAGACACAACCAACGGAGCTCCTACGAGCAGTACTTC

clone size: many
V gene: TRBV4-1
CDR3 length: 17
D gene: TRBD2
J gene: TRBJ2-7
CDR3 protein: CASSQDPAGERAYEQYF
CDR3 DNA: TGCGCCAGCAGCCAAGATCCAGCGGGAGAGCGGGCCTACGAGCAGTACTTC

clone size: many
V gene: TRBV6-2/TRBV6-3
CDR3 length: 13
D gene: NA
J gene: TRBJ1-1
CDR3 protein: CASSYRDNRQAFF
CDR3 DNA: TGTGCCAGCAGTTACCGGGACAATCGACAAGCTTTCTTT

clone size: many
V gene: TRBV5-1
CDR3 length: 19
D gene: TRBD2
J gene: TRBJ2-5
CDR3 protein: CASSWSPGLAGGQVETQYF
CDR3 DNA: TGCGCCAGCAGCTGGAGCCCGGGACTAGCGGGGGGACAAGTAGAGACCCAGTACTTC

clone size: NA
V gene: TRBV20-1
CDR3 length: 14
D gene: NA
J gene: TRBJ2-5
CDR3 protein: CSATGGALVETQYF
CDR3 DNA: TGCAGTGCTACCGGAGGGGCTCTTGTTGAGACCCAGTACTTC

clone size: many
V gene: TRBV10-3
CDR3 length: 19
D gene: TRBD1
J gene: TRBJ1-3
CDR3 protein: CAISEDLRQGSFSGNTIYF
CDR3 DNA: TGTGCCATCAGTGAGGATCTCAGACAGGGGTCTTTCTCTGGAAACACCATATATTTT

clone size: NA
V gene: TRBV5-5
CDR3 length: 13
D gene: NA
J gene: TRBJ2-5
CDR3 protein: CASSFQGQETQYF
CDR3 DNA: TGTGCCAGCAGCTTTCAGGGCCAAGAGACCCAGTACTTC

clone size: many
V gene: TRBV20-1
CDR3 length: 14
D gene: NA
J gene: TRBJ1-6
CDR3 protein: CSARQGMENSPLHF
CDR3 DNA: TGCAGTGCTAGACAGGGGATGGAGAATTCACCCCTCCACTTT

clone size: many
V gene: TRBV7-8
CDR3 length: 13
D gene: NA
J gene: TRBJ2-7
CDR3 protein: CASSRGTADEQYF
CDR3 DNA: TGTGCCAGCAGCCGCGGGACAGCTGACGAGCAGTACTTC

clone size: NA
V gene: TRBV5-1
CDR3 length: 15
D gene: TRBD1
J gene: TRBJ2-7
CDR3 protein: CASRPDRDRGHEQYF
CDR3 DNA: TGCGCCAGCAGGCCAGACCGGGACAGGGGGCACGAGCAGTACTTC

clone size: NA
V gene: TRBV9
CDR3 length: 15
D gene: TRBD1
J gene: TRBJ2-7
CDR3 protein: CASSGGQQPPYEQYF
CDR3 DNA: TGTGCCAGCAGCGGGGGACAGCAACCACCGTACGAGCAGTACTTC

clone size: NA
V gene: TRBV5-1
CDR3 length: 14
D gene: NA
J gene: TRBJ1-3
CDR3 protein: CTSRSQGSGNTIYF
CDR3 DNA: TGCACCAGCAGGTCACAGGGTTCTGGAAACACCATATATTTT

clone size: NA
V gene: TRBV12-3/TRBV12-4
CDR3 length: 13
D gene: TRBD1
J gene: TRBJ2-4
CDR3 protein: CASSLLGQGIQYF
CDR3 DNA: TGTGCCAGCAGTTTATTGGGACAGGGAATTCAGTACTTC

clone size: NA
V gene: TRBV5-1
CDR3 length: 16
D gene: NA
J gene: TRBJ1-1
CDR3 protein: CASTLGGAQIGTEAFF
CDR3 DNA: TGCGCCAGCACTCTAGGGGGGGCGCAAATTGGCACTGAAGCTTTCTTT

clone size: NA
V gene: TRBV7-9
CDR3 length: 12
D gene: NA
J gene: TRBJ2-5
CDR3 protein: CASRAWSETQYF
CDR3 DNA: TGTGCCTCTAGGGCCTGGTCGGAGACCCAGTACTTC

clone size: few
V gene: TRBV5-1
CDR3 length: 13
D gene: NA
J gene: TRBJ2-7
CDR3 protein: CASSLAPEGEQYF
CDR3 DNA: TGCGCCAGCAGCTTGGCGCCGGAGGGCGAGCAGTACTTC

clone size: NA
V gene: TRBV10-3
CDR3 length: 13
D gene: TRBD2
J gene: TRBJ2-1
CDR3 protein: CAVLAGVNNEQFF
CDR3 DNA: TGTGCCGTTCTAGCGGGAGTCAACAATGAGCAGTTCTTC

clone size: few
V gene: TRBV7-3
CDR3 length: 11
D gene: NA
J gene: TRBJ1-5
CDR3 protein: CASSRRQPQHF
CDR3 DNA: TGTGCCAGCAGCCGCCGTCAGCCCCAGCATTTT

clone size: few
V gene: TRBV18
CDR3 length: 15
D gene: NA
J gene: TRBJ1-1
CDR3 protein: CASSPPPGHNTEAFF
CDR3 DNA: TGTGCCAGCTCACCACCTCCGGGACACAACACTGAAGCTTTCTTT

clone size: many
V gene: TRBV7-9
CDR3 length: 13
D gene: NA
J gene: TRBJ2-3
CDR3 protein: CASSLAVTDTQYF
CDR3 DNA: TGTGCCAGCAGCTTAGCGGTGACAGATACGCAGTATTTT

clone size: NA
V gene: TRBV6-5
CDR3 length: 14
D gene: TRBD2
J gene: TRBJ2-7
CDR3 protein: CACGSGSPSYEQYF
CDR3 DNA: TGTGCCTGCGGTAGCGGGAGCCCCTCCTACGAGCAGTACTTC

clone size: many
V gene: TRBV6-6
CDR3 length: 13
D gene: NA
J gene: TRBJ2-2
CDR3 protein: CASLGHGTGELFF
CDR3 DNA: TGTGCCAGCTTGGGACACGGGACCGGGGAGCTGTTTTTT

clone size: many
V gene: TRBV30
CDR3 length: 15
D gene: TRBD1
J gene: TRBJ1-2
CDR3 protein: CAWSLTGGANYGYTF
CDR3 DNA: TGTGCCTGGAGTTTAACAGGGGGAGCTAACTATGGCTACACCTTC